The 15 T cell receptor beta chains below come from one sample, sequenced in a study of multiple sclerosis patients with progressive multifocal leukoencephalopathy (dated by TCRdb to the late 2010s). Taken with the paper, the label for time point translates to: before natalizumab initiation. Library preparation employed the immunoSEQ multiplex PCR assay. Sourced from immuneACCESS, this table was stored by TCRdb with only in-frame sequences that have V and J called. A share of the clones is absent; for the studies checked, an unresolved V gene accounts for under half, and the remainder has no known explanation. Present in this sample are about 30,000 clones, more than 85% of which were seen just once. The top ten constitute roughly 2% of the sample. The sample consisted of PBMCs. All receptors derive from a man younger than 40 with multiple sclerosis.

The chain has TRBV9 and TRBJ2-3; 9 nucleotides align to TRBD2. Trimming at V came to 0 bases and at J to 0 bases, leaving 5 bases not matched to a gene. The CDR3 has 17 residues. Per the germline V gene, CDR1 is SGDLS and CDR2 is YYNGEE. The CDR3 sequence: CASSVVASGTSTDTQYF. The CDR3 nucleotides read TGTGCCAGCAGCGTAGTGGCTAGCGGGACTAGCACAGATACGCAGTATTTT.

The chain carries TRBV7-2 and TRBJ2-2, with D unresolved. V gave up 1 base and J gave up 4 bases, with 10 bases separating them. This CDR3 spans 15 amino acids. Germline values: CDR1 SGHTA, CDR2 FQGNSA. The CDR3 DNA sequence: TGTGCCAGCAGCTTAGAAGGGATTGGCACCGGGGAGCTGTTTTTT. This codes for CASSLEGIGTGELFF.

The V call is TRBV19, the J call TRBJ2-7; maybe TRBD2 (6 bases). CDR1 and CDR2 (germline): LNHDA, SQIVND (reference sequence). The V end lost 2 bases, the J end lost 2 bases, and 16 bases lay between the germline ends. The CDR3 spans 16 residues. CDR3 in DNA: TGTGCCAGTAGTATACCGGGACTCCCAGTTCCCTACGAGCAGTACTTC. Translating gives CASSIPGLPVPYEQYF.

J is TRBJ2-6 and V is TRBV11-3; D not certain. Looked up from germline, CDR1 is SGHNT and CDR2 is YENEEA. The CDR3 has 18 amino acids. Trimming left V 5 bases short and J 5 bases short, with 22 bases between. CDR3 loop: CASSLSPSRQSRANVLTF. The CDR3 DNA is TGTGCCAGCAGCCTTAGTCCATCTCGACAAAGTCGGGCCAACGTCCTGACTTTC.

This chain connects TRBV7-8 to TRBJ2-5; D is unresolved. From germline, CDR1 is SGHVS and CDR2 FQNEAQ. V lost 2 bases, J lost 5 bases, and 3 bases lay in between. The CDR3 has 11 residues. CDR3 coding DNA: TGTGCCAGCAGCTTATTGGAGACCCAGTACTTC. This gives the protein CASSLLETQYF.

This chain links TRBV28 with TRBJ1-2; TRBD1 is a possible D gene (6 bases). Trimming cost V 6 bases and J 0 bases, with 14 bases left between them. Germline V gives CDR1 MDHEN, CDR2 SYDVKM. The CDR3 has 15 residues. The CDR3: CASSVTGHTNYGYTF. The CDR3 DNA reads TGTGCCAGCAGCGTAACAGGGCACACTAACTATGGCTACACCTTC.

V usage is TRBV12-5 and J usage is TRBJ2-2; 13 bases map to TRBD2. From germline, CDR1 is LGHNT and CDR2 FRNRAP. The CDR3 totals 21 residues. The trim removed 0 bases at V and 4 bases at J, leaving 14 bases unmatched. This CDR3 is CASGLVQLTSGRAMGTGELFF. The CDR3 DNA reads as TGTGCTAGTGGTTTGGTACAGTTAACTAGCGGGAGGGCTATGGGCACCGGGGAGCTGTTTTTT.

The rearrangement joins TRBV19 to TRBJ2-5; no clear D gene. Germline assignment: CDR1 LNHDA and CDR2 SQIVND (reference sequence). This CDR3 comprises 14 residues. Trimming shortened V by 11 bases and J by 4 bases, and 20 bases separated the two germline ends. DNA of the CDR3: TGTGCCTCCGGTGAAATCGATATGTCAGAGACCCAGTACTTC. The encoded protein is CASGEIDMSETQYF.

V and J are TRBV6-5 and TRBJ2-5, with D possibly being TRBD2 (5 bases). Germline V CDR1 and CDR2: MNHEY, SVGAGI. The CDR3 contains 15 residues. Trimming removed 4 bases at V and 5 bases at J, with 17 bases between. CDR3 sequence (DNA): TGTGCCAGCAGTTGGACCAGCCGGAGGAAGGAGACCCAGTACTTC. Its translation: CASSWTSRRKETQYF.

The CDR3 region has the DNA TGTGCCAGCACCCCCCCCCTTGGGGCCAACGTCCTGACTTTC. Translated: CASTPPLGANVLTF. The chain links TRBV7-6 to TRBJ2-6; D not certain. This CDR3 region has 14 residues. Germline-derived CDR1 and CDR2 are SGHVS and FNYEAQ. Trimming pared 7 bases from V and 3 bases from J, leaving 10 bases between.

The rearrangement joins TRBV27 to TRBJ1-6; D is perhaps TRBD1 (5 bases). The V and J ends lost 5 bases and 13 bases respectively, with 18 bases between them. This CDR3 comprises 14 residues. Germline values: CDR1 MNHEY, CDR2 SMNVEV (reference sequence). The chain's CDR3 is CASSLTGQGWPLHF. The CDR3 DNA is TGTGCCAGCAGTCTAACCGGGCAGGGATGGCCCCTCCACTTT.

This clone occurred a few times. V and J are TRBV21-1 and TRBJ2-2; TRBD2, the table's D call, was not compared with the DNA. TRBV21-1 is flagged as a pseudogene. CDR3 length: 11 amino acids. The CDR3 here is CASRIPGELFF. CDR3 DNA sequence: TGTGCCAGTAGAATTCCCGGGGAGCTGTTTTTT.

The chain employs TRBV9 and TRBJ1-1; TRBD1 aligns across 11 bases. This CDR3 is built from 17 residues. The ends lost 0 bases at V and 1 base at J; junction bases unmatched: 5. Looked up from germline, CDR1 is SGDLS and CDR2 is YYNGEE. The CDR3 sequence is CASSVADRGLGNTEAFF. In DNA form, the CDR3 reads TGTGCCAGCAGCGTAGCGGACAGGGGGCTTGGGAACACTGAAGCTTTCTTT.

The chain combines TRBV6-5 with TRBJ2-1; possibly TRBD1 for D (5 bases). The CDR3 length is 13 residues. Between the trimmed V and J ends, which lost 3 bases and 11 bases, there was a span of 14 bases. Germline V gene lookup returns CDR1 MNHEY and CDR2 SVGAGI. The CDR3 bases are TGTGCCAGCAGTTATACAGCAGACAGAAAGCAGTTCTTC. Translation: CASSYTADRKQFF.

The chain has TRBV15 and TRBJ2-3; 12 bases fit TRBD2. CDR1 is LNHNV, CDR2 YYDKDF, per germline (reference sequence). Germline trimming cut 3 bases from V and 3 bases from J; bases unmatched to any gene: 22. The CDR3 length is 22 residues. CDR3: CATSSSIPFAASGRVLTDTQYF. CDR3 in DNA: TGTGCCACCAGCAGCTCAATTCCTTTCGCGGCTAGCGGGAGGGTTTTGACAGATACGCAGTATTTT.